What follows are 5 T cell receptor beta chains derived from one specimen sequenced in a study of early T cells in non-severe SARS-CoV-2 infection. TCRdb re-analysed the 5' RACE reads in MiXCR, keeping a single row per CDR3 protein. This table holds approximately 43,000 distinct CDR3 sequences, roughly 7.1% found once. The sequenced material came from whole blood. All receptors derive from an adult who was a healthcare worker with PCR-confirmed SARS-CoV-2 infection or an uninfected control (not recorded which).

There are many counts of this clonotype. This chain links TRBV2 with TRBJ1-6; D is ambiguous. CDR1 is SNHLY and CDR2 is FYNNEI in the germline V gene. Trimming shortened V by 6 bases and J by 7 bases, and 19 bases separated the two germline ends. The CDR3 spans 16 residues. CDR3 loop: CASREVGSALNSPLHF. The CDR3 DNA sequence: TGTGCCAGCAGAGAGGTCGGGTCGGCTTTAAATTCACCCCTCCACTTT.

This sequence joins TRBV3-1 and TRBJ1-1, with a weak D call TRBD1 (5 bases). The CDR3 spans 15 residues. Trimming shortened V by 7 bases and J by 7 bases, and 22 bases separated the two germline ends. CDR1 is LGHDT and CDR2 is YNNKEL in the germline V gene (reference sequence). CDR3 protein: CASTEGADPWDEAFF. Written as DNA, the CDR3 is TGTGCCAGCACCGAAGGGGCAGATCCCTGGGATGAAGCTTTCTTT.

This clonotype showed up just a few times. The CDR3 nucleotides are TGTGCCACCCGTCCTATACTCGACACCGGGGAGCTGTTTTTT. Translated: CATRPILDTGELFF. V usage is TRBV7-6 and J usage is TRBJ2-2; no reliable D call. The germline V gene encodes CDR1 SGHVS and CDR2 FNYEAQ. This CDR3 comprises 14 residues. The ends were cut back, 10 bases at V and 3 bases at J, with 15 bases in the middle. The full variable domain, rest sourced from reference TRBV7-6 and TRBJ2-2, is GAGVSQSPRYKVTKRGQDVALRCDPISGHVSLYWYRQALGQGPEFLTYFNYEAQQDKSGLPNDRFSAERPEGSISTLTIQRTEQRDSAMYRCATRPILDTGELFFGEGSRLTVL.

This clonotype has at least ten counts. The chain has TRBV20-1 and TRBJ2-5; no firm D call. Germline V gene lookup returns CDR1 DFQATT and CDR2 SNEGSKA (reference sequence). Trimming cost V 0 bases and J 2 bases, with 7 bases left between them. The CDR3 sequence is 13 residues long. The CDR3 DNA is TGCAGTGCTAGAGACGGGCCGCAAGAGACCCAGTACTTC. Its protein product is CSARDGPQETQYF.

This clonotype was counted between two and nine times. The chain joins TRBV9 to TRBJ2-4; 8 nucleotides align to TRBD1. There are 19 residues in the CDR3. J gave up 8 bases and V 4 bases, and 23 bases lay outside the gene matches. Germline CDR1 and CDR2: SGDLS and YYNGEE. The CDR3 DNA reads as TGTGCCAGCAGCCCCGGACAGGGCATAGGCGGATTGATAGGTGACATTCAGTACTTC. Amino acids: CASSPGQGIGGLIGDIQYF.